Described below is a single T cell receptor beta chain sequence and its context. As handled by the study authors: Scientists estimated how many nucleated cells there were by amplifying reference gene primers. Profiling relied on immunoSEQ multiplex PCR, and the TCRdb table lists in-frame clones only, not all of them. D and trimming were read from the DNA, whereas the V and J calls and clone size are those reported in that table. The sample lists 93,000 or so clones, roughly 90% occurring once. This record belongs to a study of blood T cell repertoires in COVID-19. Study-wide context: Samples came from the United States, Italy and Spain, spanning acute and convalescent COVID-19. T cells, B-cell-depleted T cells, or PBMCs supplied cDNA or gDNA.

This CDR3 spans 13 amino acids. V lost 3 bases and J 4 bases, leaving 10 bases between the germline ends. CDR1 and CDR2 from the germline V gene are MGHRA and YSYEKL. This TCR was recovered from a human donor in a cohort sampled during active COVID-19. J is TRBJ2-7 and V is TRBV4-1; tentatively, D is TRBD1 (6 bases). The specimen was peripheral blood. The CDR3 DNA follows: TGCGCCAGCAGCCAGCGAACAGGGTACGAGCAGTACTTC. This translates into CASSQRTGYEQYF.